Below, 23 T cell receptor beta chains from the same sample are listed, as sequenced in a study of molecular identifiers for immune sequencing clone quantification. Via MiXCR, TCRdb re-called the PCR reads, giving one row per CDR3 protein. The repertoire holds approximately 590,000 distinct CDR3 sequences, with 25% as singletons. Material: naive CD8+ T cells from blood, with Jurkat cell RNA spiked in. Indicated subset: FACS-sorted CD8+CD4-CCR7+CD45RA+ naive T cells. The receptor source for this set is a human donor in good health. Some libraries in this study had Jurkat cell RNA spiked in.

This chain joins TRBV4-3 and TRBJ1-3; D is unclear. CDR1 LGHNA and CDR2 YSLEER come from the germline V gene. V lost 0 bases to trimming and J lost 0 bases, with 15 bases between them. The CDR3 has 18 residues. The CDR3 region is CASSQDPGGSTSGNTIYF. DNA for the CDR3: TGCGCCAGCAGCCAAGATCCTGGTGGCAGCACCTCTGGAAACACCATATATTTT.

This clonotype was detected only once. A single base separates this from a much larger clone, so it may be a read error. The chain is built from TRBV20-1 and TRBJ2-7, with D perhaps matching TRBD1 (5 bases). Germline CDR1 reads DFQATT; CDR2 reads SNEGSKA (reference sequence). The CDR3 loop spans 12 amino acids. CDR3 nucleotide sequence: TGCGGTGCTAGAGATGACAGCTACGAGCAGTACTTC. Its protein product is CGARDDSYEQYF.

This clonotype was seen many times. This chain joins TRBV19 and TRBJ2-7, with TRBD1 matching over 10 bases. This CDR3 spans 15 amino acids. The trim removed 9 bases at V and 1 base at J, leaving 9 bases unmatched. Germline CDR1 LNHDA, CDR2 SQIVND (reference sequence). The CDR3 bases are TGTGCCAGCAGTCCCGGGACAGGGGCTTCCTACGAGCAGTACTTC. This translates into CASSPGTGASYEQYF.

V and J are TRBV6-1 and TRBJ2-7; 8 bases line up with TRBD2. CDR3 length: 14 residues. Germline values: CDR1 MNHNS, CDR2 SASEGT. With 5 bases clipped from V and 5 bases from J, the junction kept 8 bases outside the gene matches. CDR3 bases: TGTGCCAGCAGTAACGCAGGCGGGGGGCACGAGCAGTACTTC. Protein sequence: CASSNAGGGHEQYF.

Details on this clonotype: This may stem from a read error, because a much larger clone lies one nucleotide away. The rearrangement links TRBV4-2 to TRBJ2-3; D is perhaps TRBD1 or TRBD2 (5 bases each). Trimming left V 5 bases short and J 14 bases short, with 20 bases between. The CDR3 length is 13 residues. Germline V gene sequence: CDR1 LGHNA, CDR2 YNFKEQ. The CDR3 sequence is CASSGGPLFERYF. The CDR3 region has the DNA TGTGCCAGCAGCGGGGGACCCCTTTTTGAGCGGTATTTT.

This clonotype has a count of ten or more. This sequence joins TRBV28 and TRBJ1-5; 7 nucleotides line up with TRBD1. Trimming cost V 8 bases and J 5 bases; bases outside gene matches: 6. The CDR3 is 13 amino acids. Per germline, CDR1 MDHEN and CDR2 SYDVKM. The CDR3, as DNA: TGTGCCAGCTGGGACAGTGCATATCAGCCCCAGCATTTT. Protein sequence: CASWDSAYQPQHF.

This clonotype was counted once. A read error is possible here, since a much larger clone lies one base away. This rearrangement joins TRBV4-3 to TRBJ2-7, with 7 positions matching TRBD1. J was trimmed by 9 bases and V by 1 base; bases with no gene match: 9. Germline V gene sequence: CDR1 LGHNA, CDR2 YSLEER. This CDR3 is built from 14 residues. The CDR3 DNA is TGCGCCAGCAGCCAAGCGAGGGGGCAGGGAGCGCAGTACTTC. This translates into CASSQARGQGAQYF.

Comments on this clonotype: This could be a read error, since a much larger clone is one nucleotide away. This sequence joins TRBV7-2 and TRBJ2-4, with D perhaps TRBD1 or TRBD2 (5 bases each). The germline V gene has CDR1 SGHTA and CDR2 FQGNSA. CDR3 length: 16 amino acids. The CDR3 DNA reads TGTGCCAGCAGCATGAGGGGTTTTGAGGCCAAAAACATTCAGTGCTTC. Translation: CASSMRGFEAKNIQCF.

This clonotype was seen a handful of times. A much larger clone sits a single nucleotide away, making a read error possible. The CDR3 reads CARSQGPKQYF. The CDR3, as DNA: TGCGCCCGCAGCCAAGGCCCCAAGCAGTACTTC. The rearrangement links TRBV4-1 to TRBJ2-7; D unclear. The CDR3 runs to 11 residues. The germline V gene has CDR1 MGHRA and CDR2 YSYEKL.

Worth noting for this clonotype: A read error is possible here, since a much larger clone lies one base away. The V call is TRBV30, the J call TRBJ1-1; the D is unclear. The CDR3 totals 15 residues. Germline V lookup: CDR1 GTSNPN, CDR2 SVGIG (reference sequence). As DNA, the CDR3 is TGTGCCTGGAGTTTACAGCGAACGACGAACACTGAAGGTTTCTTT. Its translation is CAWSLQRTTNTEGFF. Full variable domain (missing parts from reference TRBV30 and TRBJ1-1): SQTIHQWPATLVQPVGSPLSLECTVEGTSNPNLYWYRQAAGRGLQLLFYSVGIGQISSEVPQNLSASRPQDRQFILSSKKLLLSDSGFYLCAWSLQRTTNTEGFFGQGTRLTVV.

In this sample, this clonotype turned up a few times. The CDR3 reads CASSIDRLANTYNEQFF. DNA for the CDR3: TGTGCCAGTAGTATAGATCGACTAGCGAATACCTACAATGAGCAGTTCTTC. V is TRBV19 and J is TRBJ2-1, with TRBD2 matching over 8 bases. Germline loops: CDR1 LNHDA, CDR2 SQIVND (reference sequence). V lost 0 bases, J lost 2 bases, and 6 bases stayed unmatched. There are 17 residues in the CDR3.

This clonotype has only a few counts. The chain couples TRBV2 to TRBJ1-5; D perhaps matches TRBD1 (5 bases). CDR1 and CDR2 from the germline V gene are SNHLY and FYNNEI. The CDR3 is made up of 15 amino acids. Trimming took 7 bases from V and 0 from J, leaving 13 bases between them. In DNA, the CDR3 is TGTGCCAGCAATGCCGGGACTCCTAGCAATCAGCCCCAGCATTTT. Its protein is CASNAGTPSNQPQHF. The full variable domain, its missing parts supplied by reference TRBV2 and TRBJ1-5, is EPEVTQTPSHQVTQMGQEVILRCVPISNHLYFYWYRQILGQKVEFLVSFYNNEISEKSEIFDDQFSVERPDGSNFTLKIRSTKLEDSAMYFCASNAGTPSNQPQHFGDGTRLSIL.

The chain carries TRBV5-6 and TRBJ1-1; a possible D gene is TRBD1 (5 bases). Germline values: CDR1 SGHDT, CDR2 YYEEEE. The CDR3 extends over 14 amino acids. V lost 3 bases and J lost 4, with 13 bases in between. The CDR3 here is CASSSSQALTEAFF. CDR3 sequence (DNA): TGTGCCAGCAGCTCATCACAGGCCCTCACTGAAGCTTTCTTT.

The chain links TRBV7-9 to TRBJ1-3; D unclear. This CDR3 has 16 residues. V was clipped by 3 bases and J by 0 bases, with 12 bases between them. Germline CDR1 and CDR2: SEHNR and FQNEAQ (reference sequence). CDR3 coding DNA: TGTGCCAGCAGCTTCATAACTCCGAGCTCTGGAAACACCATATATTTT. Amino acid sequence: CASSFITPSSGNTIYF.

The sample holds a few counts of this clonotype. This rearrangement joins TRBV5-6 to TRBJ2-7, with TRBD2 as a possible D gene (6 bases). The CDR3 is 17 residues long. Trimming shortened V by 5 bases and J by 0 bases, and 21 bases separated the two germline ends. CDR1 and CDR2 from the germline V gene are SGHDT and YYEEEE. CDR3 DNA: TGTGCCAGCAGGGTGGGGGGACCCTTCGGTGCCTCCTACGAGCAGTACTTC. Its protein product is CASRVGGPFGASYEQYF.

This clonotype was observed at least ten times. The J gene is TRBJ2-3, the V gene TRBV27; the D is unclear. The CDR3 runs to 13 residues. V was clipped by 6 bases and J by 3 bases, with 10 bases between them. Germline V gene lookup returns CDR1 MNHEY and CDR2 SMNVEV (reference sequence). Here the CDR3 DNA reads TGTGCCAGCAGCTTTATAGGAACAGATACGCAGTATTTT. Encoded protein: CASSFIGTDTQYF.

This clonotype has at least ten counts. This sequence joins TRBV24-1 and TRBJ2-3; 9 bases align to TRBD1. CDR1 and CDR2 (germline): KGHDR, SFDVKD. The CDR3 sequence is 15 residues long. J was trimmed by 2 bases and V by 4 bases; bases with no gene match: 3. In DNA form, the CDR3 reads TGTGCCACCAGTGAGGGGGACAGGGACACAGATACGCAGTATTTT. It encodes CATSEGDRDTDTQYF.

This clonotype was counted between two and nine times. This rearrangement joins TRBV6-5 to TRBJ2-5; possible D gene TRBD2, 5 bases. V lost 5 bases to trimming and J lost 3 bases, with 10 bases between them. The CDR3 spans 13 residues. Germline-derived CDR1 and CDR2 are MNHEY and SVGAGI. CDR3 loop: CASSNGIEETQYF. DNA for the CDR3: TGTGCCAGCAGTAACGGGATCGAAGAGACCCAGTACTTC.

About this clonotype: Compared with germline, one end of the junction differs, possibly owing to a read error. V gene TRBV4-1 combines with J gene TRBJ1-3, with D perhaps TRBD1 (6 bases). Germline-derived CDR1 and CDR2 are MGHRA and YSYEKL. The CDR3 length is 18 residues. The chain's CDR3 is CACSQDSRTDFSGNTIYF. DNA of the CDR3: TGCGCCTGCAGCCAAGATAGTAGGACAGATTTCTCTGGAAACACCATATATTTT.

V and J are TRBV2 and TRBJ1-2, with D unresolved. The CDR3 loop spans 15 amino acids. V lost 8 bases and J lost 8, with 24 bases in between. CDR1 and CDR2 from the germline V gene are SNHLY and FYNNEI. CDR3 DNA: TGTGCCAGCGGAGCCCTGGACGGTTACCATTCCGGCTACACCTTC. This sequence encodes CASGALDGYHSGYTF. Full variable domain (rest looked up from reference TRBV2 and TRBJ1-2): EPEVTQTPSHQVTQMGQEVILRCVPISNHLYFYWYRQILGQKVEFLVSFYNNEISEKSEIFDDQFSVERPDGSNFTLKIRSTKLEDSAMYFCASGALDGYHSGYTFGSGTRLTVV.

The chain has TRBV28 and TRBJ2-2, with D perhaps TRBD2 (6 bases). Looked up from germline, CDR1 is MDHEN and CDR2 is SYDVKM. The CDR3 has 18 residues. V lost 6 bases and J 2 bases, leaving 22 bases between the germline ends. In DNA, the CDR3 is TGTGCCAGCAGACCGAGCAGTCCGCGGGACCAAAACACCGGGGAGCTGTTTTTT. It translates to CASRPSSPRDQNTGELFF.

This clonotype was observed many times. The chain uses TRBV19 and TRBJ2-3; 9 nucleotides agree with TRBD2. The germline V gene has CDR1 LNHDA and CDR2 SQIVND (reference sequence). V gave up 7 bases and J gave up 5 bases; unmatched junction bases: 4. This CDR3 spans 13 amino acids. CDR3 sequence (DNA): TGTGCCAGTAACGCGGGGGGGGTAGATACGCAGTATTTT. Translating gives CASNAGGVDTQYF.

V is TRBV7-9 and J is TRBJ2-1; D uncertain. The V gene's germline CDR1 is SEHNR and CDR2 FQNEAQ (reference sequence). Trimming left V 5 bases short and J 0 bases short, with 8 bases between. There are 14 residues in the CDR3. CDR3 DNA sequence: TGTGCCAGCAGCCCAAGGCTCTCCTACAATGAGCAGTTCTTC. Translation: CASSPRLSYNEQFF.